The 12 T cell receptor beta chains below all came from one sample that was sequenced in a study of blood T cell repertoires in COVID-19. Measured with immunoSEQ multiplex PCR; TCRdb has only the in-frame clones, and not every one. The data show a few hundred thousand clones, with 80% to 90% seen just once and over 7.5% held by the top ten. Sequenced sample: PBMCs or T cells enriched from blood (not recorded which). The receptors here all came from a man in his forties or fifties who had recovered from COVID-19.

The chain has TRBV7-6 and TRBJ2-2, with D perhaps TRBD2 (7 bases). V lost 1 base, J lost 2 bases, and 17 bases lay in between. Germline CDR1 SGHVS, CDR2 FNYEAQ. This CDR3 spans 18 amino acids. The CDR3 sequence: CASSLGQIRGANTGELFF. In nucleotides, the CDR3 is TGTGCCAGCAGCTTAGGCCAGATTCGGGGGGCAAACACCGGGGAGCTGTTTTTT.

The chain couples TRBV29-1 to TRBJ2-1; 10 bases map to TRBD2. Germline-derived CDR1 and CDR2 are SQVTM and ANQGSEA. With V trimmed by 2 bases and J by 8 bases, 6 bases remained unmatched. This CDR3 has 14 residues. CDR3: CSVEKREGYDEQFF. The CDR3 DNA follows: TGCAGCGTTGAAAAGCGGGAGGGTTATGATGAGCAGTTCTTC.

The chain carries TRBV7-9 and TRBJ1-2; no reliable D call. Trimming removed 2 bases at V and 2 bases at J, with 12 bases between. Germline assignment: CDR1 SEHNR and CDR2 FQNEAQ (reference sequence). The CDR3 is made up of 15 amino acids. The CDR3 region has the DNA TGTGCCAGCAGCTTATACGGACGGGAAAACTATGGCTACACCTTC. This translates into CASSLYGRENYGYTF. The whole variable domain, filled in from reference TRBV7-9 and TRBJ1-2, reads DTGVSQNPRHKITKRGQNVTFRCDPISEHNRLYWYRQTLGQGPEFLTYFQNEAQLEKSRLLSDRFSAERPKGSFSTLEIQRTEQGDSAMYLCASSLYGRENYGYTFGSGTRLTVV.

The chain recombines TRBV7-9 with TRBJ2-7, with a tentative D call TRBD1 (6 bases). Trimming removed 3 bases at V and 6 bases at J, with 12 bases between. This CDR3 is built from 13 residues. Per germline, CDR1 SEHNR and CDR2 FQNEAQ (reference sequence). The CDR3 sequence is CASSFGQKGEQYF. CDR3 DNA sequence: TGTGCCAGCAGCTTCGGACAGAAGGGCGAGCAGTACTTC.

V gene TRBV6-2 or TRBV6-3 combines with J gene TRBJ1-5; D gene ambiguous. Looked up from germline, CDR1 is MNHEY and CDR2 is SVGEGT. V shed 5 bases and J shed 7 bases, with 18 bases lying between them. The CDR3 consists of 15 residues. The CDR3 sequence: CASSAPSRGMQPQHF. CDR3 DNA: TGTGCCAGCAGTGCACCCTCCCGGGGTATGCAGCCCCAGCATTTT.

The V call is TRBV6-2 or TRBV6-3, the J call TRBJ2-1; weak D call: TRBD2 (6 bases). There are 15 residues in the CDR3. The germline CDR1 and CDR2 sequences are MNHEY and SVGEGT. The V gene lost 0 bases and the J gene lost 7 bases, with 13 bases spanning the gap. The CDR3 protein is CASSYSVGRSNEQFF. The CDR3 nucleotides read TGTGCCAGCAGTTACTCGGTCGGGAGATCAAATGAGCAGTTCTTC.

The J gene is TRBJ1-2, the V gene TRBV19; 7 bases align to TRBD1. The CDR3 extends over 17 amino acids. The germline V gene has CDR1 LNHDA and CDR2 SQIVND (reference sequence). Unmatched junction bases numbered 13, after V lost 3 bases and J lost 3 bases. CDR3 DNA sequence: TGTGCCAGTAGTATCCTCGAGCCGGGACAGTCTTACTATGGCTACACCTTC. It translates to CASSILEPGQSYYGYTF.

In regard to this clone: Other DNA sequences in the sample encode the same CDR3. The chain uses TRBV7-2 and TRBJ2-5, with TRBD2 matching 9 bases. This CDR3 spans 14 amino acids. Germline V gene lookup returns CDR1 SGHTA and CDR2 FQGNSA. After removal of 5 bases from V and 4 bases from J, the junction contained 5 bases not matched to a gene. The CDR3 nucleotides are TGTGCCAGCAGCAGTAGCGGGAGAGGAGAGACCCAGTACTTC. Protein sequence: CASSSSGRGETQYF. Together with reference TRBV7-2 and TRBJ2-5, the CDR3 gives the full variable domain: GAGVSQSPSNKVTEKGKDVELRCDPISGHTALYWYRQSLGQGLEFLIYFQGNSAPDKSGLPSDRFSAERTGGSVSTLTIQRTQQEDSAVYLCASSSSGRGETQYFGPGTRLLVL.

The chain joins TRBV4-3 to TRBJ1-2, with D unresolved. Trimming removed 0 bases from V and 3 bases from J, with 11 bases in between. Germline V gene lookup returns CDR1 LGHNA and CDR2 YSLEER. This CDR3 contains 15 residues. The CDR3 nucleotides are TGCGCCAGCAGCCAAGATAAGAAAACATACTATGGCTACACCTTC. Translating gives CASSQDKKTYYGYTF.

This chain connects TRBV5-1 to TRBJ2-1, with TRBD1 matching over 8 bases. The CDR3 spans 16 residues. Trimming removed 6 bases from V and 2 bases from J; junction bases left unmatched: 10. Germline CDR1 SGHRS, CDR2 YFSETQ. CDR3 amino acids: CASTLNTGQAYNEQFF. Here the CDR3 DNA reads TGCGCCAGCACGTTAAACACGGGACAGGCCTACAATGAGCAGTTCTTC.

V gene TRBV4-3 combines with J gene TRBJ2-1; TRBD2 matches at 10 bases. This CDR3 has 16 residues. Trimming at V came to 1 base and at J to 9 bases, leaving 9 bases not matched to a gene. Germline values: CDR1 LGHNA, CDR2 YSLEER. In DNA, the CDR3 is TGCGCCAGCAGCCAAGGTGGAGCGGGAGGGCCGGGTGAGCAGTTCTTC. Translated, it gives CASSQGGAGGPGEQFF.

The rearrangement uses TRBV29-1 and TRBJ1-1; D gene uncertain. The CDR3 is made up of 13 amino acids. The germline V gene has CDR1 SQVTM and CDR2 ANQGSEA. The germline V and J ends were trimmed by 6 bases and 1 base, with 12 bases remaining between them. CDR3 sequence reads: CSVEGNANTEAFF. As DNA, the CDR3 is TGCAGCGTCGAGGGTAATGCGAACACTGAAGCTTTCTTT.